This is a list of T cell receptor beta chains from one sample in a study of CD8 T cells in ankylosing spondylitis. In TCRdb, the 5' RACE reads were re-called with MiXCR into one record per CDR3 protein. In the table there are fewer than 250,000 distinct CDR3 sequences, roughly 32% of which are singletons. Sequenced material: blood, either unsorted or a sorted T cell fraction (not recorded which). These receptors were obtained from a male donor with ankylosing spondylitis or in good health (not recorded which). Each CDR3 is given with its conserved first and last residue. Each record gives: V gene, D gene, J gene, clone size, CDR3 DNA, CDR3 protein. A D gene is named only where the DNA matches it firmly. Part of the rows lack a size; the others show once, few, many or a class for expanded clones.

V gene: TRBV9
D gene: NA
J gene: TRBJ2-3
clone size: NA
CDR3 DNA: TGTGCCAGCAGTACAACGGGCACAGATACGCAGTATTTT
CDR3 protein: CASSTTGTDTQYF

V gene: TRBV12-3/TRBV12-4
D gene: TRBD1
J gene: TRBJ1-6
clone size: few
CDR3 DNA: TGTGCCAGCAAACCGGGACAGGGGTATAATTCACCCCTCCACTTT
CDR3 protein: CASKPGQGYNSPLHF

V gene: TRBV6-5
D gene: NA
J gene: TRBJ2-1
clone size: few
CDR3 DNA: TGTGCCAGCGGGTTAACCTACAATGAGCAGTTCTTC
CDR3 protein: CASGLTYNEQFF

V gene: TRBV6-2/TRBV6-3
D gene: NA
J gene: TRBJ2-6
clone size: NA
CDR3 DNA: TGTGCCAGCACCTCAGGGGCGGATGGGGCCAACGTCCTGACTTTC
CDR3 protein: CASTSGADGANVLTF

V gene: TRBV5-5
D gene: NA
J gene: TRBJ1-6
clone size: few
CDR3 DNA: TGTGCCAGCAGCTTGGCAGGGATCTATAATTCACCCCTCCACTTT
CDR3 protein: CASSLAGIYNSPLHF

V gene: TRBV29-1
D gene: NA
J gene: TRBJ2-7
clone size: many
CDR3 DNA: TGCAGCGTTGAAACGGACAGAGACTACGAGCAGTACTTC
CDR3 protein: CSVETDRDYEQYF

V gene: TRBV7-8
D gene: NA
J gene: TRBJ2-5
clone size: few
CDR3 DNA: TGTGCCAGCCTCGAGCTTAGAGTAGGGGAGACCCAGTACTTC
CDR3 protein: CASLELRVGETQYF

V gene: TRBV6-1
D gene: TRBD2
J gene: TRBJ2-7
clone size: NA
CDR3 DNA: TGTGCCAGCAACCACCCGACTAGCGGGGTTGTCGAGCAGTACTTC
CDR3 protein: CASNHPTSGVVEQYF

V gene: TRBV20-1
D gene: NA
J gene: TRBJ2-3
clone size: NA
CDR3 DNA: TGCAGTGCCCCCGTTTGGCAGGGGAATGAAGCAGATACGCAGTATTTT
CDR3 protein: CSAPVWQGNEADTQYF

V gene: TRBV6-1
D gene: TRBD1
J gene: TRBJ1-1
clone size: many
CDR3 DNA: TGTGCCAGCAGACAAGGGGGCGCGGACACTGAAGCTTTCTTT
CDR3 protein: CASRQGGADTEAFF

V gene: TRBV25-1
D gene: NA
J gene: TRBJ1-6
clone size: NA
CDR3 DNA: TGTGCCAGCAACCGGACGCCCTGGGTTGAGTCCCTCCACTTT
CDR3 protein: CASNRTPWVESLHF

V gene: TRBV20-1
D gene: NA
J gene: TRBJ2-3
clone size: few
CDR3 DNA: TGCAGTGCTAGAGTCAGCACAGATACGCAGTATTTT
CDR3 protein: CSARVSTDTQYF

V gene: TRBV7-6
D gene: NA
J gene: TRBJ2-1
clone size: few
CDR3 DNA: TGTGCCAGCAGCTTAAAACCGGGGGCGAGTGAGCAGTTCTTC
CDR3 protein: CASSLKPGASEQFF

V gene: TRBV12-3/TRBV12-4
D gene: NA
J gene: TRBJ2-1
clone size: few
CDR3 DNA: TGTGCCAGCAGTTTAGGGATGCACAATGAGCAGTTCTTC
CDR3 protein: CASSLGMHNEQFF

V gene: TRBV20-1
D gene: TRBD2
J gene: TRBJ2-5
clone size: NA
CDR3 DNA: TGCAGTGCCCTTACTAGCGGGGGGATTCAAGAGACCCAGTACTTC
CDR3 protein: CSALTSGGIQETQYF

V gene: TRBV20-1
D gene: NA
J gene: TRBJ2-1
clone size: few
CDR3 DNA: TGCAGTGCTAGATTCAATCCCCAAACTAGGTCCCCTGAGCAGTTCTTC
CDR3 protein: CSARFNPQTRSPEQFF

V gene: TRBV12-3/TRBV12-4
D gene: TRBD1
J gene: TRBJ2-2
clone size: few
CDR3 DNA: TGTGCCAGCAGTGGACAGGTCGGGGAGCTGTTTTTT
CDR3 protein: CASSGQVGELFF

V gene: TRBV7-9
D gene: NA
J gene: TRBJ2-2
clone size: NA
CDR3 DNA: TGTGCCAGCAGCTTCAGTGCCGGGGAGCTGTTTTTT
CDR3 protein: CASSFSAGELFF

V gene: TRBV27
D gene: NA
J gene: TRBJ2-2
clone size: NA
CDR3 DNA: TGTGCCAGCAGTTCCCTTGCAGGGGCGCGCGGGGAGCTGTTTTTT
CDR3 protein: CASSSLAGARGELFF

V gene: TRBV5-1
D gene: NA
J gene: TRBJ2-3
clone size: NA
CDR3 DNA: TGCGCCAGCAGCTTGGGGGAAATCACAGATACGCAGTATTTT
CDR3 protein: CASSLGEITDTQYF

V gene: TRBV29-1
D gene: NA
J gene: TRBJ2-5
clone size: few
CDR3 DNA: TGCAGCGTTGTACCCGGGGAGACCCAGTACTTC
CDR3 protein: CSVVPGETQYF

V gene: TRBV12-3/TRBV12-4
D gene: NA
J gene: TRBJ2-3
clone size: many
CDR3 DNA: TGTGCCAGCAGTTTCAGAGTTGTGGCAGATACGCAGTATTTT
CDR3 protein: CASSFRVVADTQYF

V gene: TRBV7-2
D gene: NA
J gene: TRBJ2-7
clone size: NA
CDR3 DNA: TGTGCCAGCAGCCCCAGGCCGGGGTACGAGCAGTACTTC
CDR3 protein: CASSPRPGYEQYF

V gene: TRBV6-5
D gene: TRBD1
J gene: TRBJ1-2
clone size: NA
CDR3 DNA: TGTGCCAGCAGTTACCAAAATACAGGGGGCCAAGAAGGCTACACCTTC
CDR3 protein: CASSYQNTGGQEGYTF

V gene: TRBV20-1
D gene: TRBD2
J gene: TRBJ2-1
clone size: NA
CDR3 DNA: TGCAGTGCTAGCAGGCTCGAGCGGGGGGGACGAGATGAGCAGTTCTTC
CDR3 protein: CSASRLERGGRDEQFF

V gene: TRBV16
D gene: NA
J gene: TRBJ2-7
clone size: NA
CDR3 DNA: TGTGCCAGCAGCCAATCCGTAGGGGGAAACGAGCAGTACTTC
CDR3 protein: CASSQSVGGNEQYF

V gene: TRBV20-1
D gene: NA
J gene: TRBJ2-2
clone size: NA
CDR3 DNA: TGCAGTGCTAGAGTCCTGGCAAATCTTTACACCGGGGAGCTGTTTTTT
CDR3 protein: CSARVLANLYTGELFF

V gene: TRBV12-3/TRBV12-4
D gene: TRBD1
J gene: TRBJ1-1
clone size: NA
CDR3 DNA: TGTGCCAGCAGGGTCACAGGGGGCTGCACTGAAGCTTTCTTT
CDR3 protein: CASRVTGGCTEAFF

V gene: TRBV5-1
D gene: NA
J gene: TRBJ2-7
clone size: NA
CDR3 DNA: TGCGCCAGCAGCTTGGGGGGATACTACGAGCAGTACTTC
CDR3 protein: CASSLGGYYEQYF

V gene: TRBV5-1
D gene: TRBD2
J gene: TRBJ2-5
clone size: few
CDR3 DNA: TGCGCCAGCAGCTTCGGGACTCCGGGAGGGGAGACCCAGTACTTC
CDR3 protein: CASSFGTPGGETQYF

V gene: TRBV5-8
D gene: NA
J gene: TRBJ2-3
clone size: few
CDR3 DNA: TGTGCCAGCACCTTTTATTCGACATTAGCAGATACGCAGTATTTT
CDR3 protein: CASTFYSTLADTQYF

V gene: TRBV29-1
D gene: NA
J gene: TRBJ2-3
clone size: NA
CDR3 DNA: TGCAGCGTGGACGGCCATCGGGACAGCACAGATACGCAGTATTTT
CDR3 protein: CSVDGHRDSTDTQYF

V gene: TRBV20-1
D gene: NA
J gene: TRBJ2-2
clone size: NA
CDR3 DNA: TGCAGCGCAAAGGGAGTTCTAGGGGGGGCGTCGGGCACCGGGGAGCTGTTTTTT
CDR3 protein: CSAKGVLGGASGTGELFF

V gene: TRBV5-6
D gene: NA
J gene: TRBJ2-3
clone size: few
CDR3 DNA: TGTGCCAGCAGCTTGTGGGACGGAAGCACAGATACGCAGTATTTT
CDR3 protein: CASSLWDGSTDTQYF

V gene: TRBV10-3
D gene: NA
J gene: TRBJ1-1
clone size: many
CDR3 DNA: TGTGCCATCTCATCTGCCACGATGAACACTGAAGCTTTCTTT
CDR3 protein: CAISSATMNTEAFF

V gene: TRBV12-3/TRBV12-4
D gene: NA
J gene: TRBJ1-4
clone size: few
CDR3 DNA: TGTGCCAGCGGCCTTAGAGGCAGGAATGAAAAACTGTTTTTT
CDR3 protein: CASGLRGRNEKLFF

V gene: TRBV20-1
D gene: TRBD2
J gene: TRBJ2-1
clone size: few
CDR3 DNA: TGCAGTGCCACTAGCGGGGGAGGATACAATGAGCAGTTCTTC
CDR3 protein: CSATSGGGYNEQFF

V gene: TRBV20-1
D gene: NA
J gene: TRBJ2-3
clone size: NA
CDR3 DNA: TGCAGTGCTAGAGTTTCTGGGGGAGGAGATACGCAGTATTTT
CDR3 protein: CSARVSGGGDTQYF

V gene: TRBV7-9
D gene: NA
J gene: TRBJ1-3
clone size: NA
CDR3 DNA: TGTGCCAGCAGCTTAGGGGCTGGCGACACCATATATTTT
CDR3 protein: CASSLGAGDTIYF

V gene: TRBV20-1
D gene: TRBD1
J gene: TRBJ1-5
clone size: NA
CDR3 DNA: TGCAGTGCTAGAGATCCGGGGACAGGGGTCAATCAGCCCCAGCATTTT
CDR3 protein: CSARDPGTGVNQPQHF

V gene: TRBV29-1
D gene: TRBD2
J gene: TRBJ2-1
clone size: NA
CDR3 DNA: TGCAGCGTTGAAGGGACTAGCGGGGGTTACAATGAGCAGTTCTTC
CDR3 protein: CSVEGTSGGYNEQFF

V gene: TRBV5-6
D gene: TRBD1
J gene: TRBJ2-1
clone size: few
CDR3 DNA: TGTGCCAGCAGCCGTTGGACAGGGGGGGACAATGAGCAGTTCTTC
CDR3 protein: CASSRWTGGDNEQFF

V gene: TRBV12-3/TRBV12-4
D gene: NA
J gene: TRBJ1-2
clone size: NA
CDR3 DNA: TGTGCCAGCAGTTTACAGTCATCGCTTAACTATGGCTACACCTTC
CDR3 protein: CASSLQSSLNYGYTF

V gene: TRBV10-2
D gene: TRBD2
J gene: TRBJ2-5
clone size: NA
CDR3 DNA: TGCGCCAGCAACCCTAGCGGGGGTCTCAACCAAGAGACCCAGTACTTC
CDR3 protein: CASNPSGGLNQETQYF

V gene: TRBV20-1
D gene: TRBD1
J gene: TRBJ1-2
clone size: NA
CDR3 DNA: TGCAGTGCTAGCCCCCGGGGACAGAGTATGGGCTACACCTTC
CDR3 protein: CSASPRGQSMGYTF

V gene: TRBV10-3
D gene: NA
J gene: TRBJ1-2
clone size: NA
CDR3 DNA: TGTGCCATCAGTGGCCCTGGGTTTTTGGACTACACCTTC
CDR3 protein: CAISGPGFLDYTF

V gene: TRBV27
D gene: TRBD1
J gene: TRBJ2-7
clone size: NA
CDR3 DNA: TGTGCCAGCAGTTCTCGACAGGGGCATAGTAAGCAGTACTTC
CDR3 protein: CASSSRQGHSKQYF

V gene: TRBV29-1
D gene: NA
J gene: TRBJ2-1
clone size: many
CDR3 DNA: TGCAGCGTTCAGGGTAGCATGAATGAGCAGTTCTTC
CDR3 protein: CSVQGSMNEQFF

V gene: TRBV20-1
D gene: TRBD2
J gene: TRBJ2-7
clone size: many
CDR3 DNA: TGCAGTGCTAACATCGTAGCGGGGGGGGGCGAGCAGTACTTC
CDR3 protein: CSANIVAGGGEQYF

V gene: TRBV7-2
D gene: NA
J gene: TRBJ1-2
clone size: once
CDR3 DNA: TGTGCCAGCAGCTCCTGGCCCGACGGCTACACCTTC
CDR3 protein: CASSSWPDGYTF

V gene: TRBV29-1
D gene: NA
J gene: TRBJ2-7
clone size: few
CDR3 DNA: TGCAGCGTTGTTAGGGGCGGGCACGAGCAGTACTTC
CDR3 protein: CSVVRGGHEQYF

V gene: TRBV7-9
D gene: NA
J gene: TRBJ2-3
clone size: few
CDR3 DNA: TGTGCCAGCAGCTTCGGGGCAGGGACCTACCAGTATTTT
CDR3 protein: CASSFGAGTYQYF

V gene: TRBV29-1
D gene: TRBD1
J gene: TRBJ2-1
clone size: NA
CDR3 DNA: TGCAGCGTTGAGAGGACAGGCGGTGAGCAGTTCTTC
CDR3 protein: CSVERTGGEQFF

V gene: TRBV6-5
D gene: NA
J gene: TRBJ2-3
clone size: NA
CDR3 DNA: TGTGCCAGCAGTTACTCGGTCGGCAACACAGATACGCAGTATTTT
CDR3 protein: CASSYSVGNTDTQYF